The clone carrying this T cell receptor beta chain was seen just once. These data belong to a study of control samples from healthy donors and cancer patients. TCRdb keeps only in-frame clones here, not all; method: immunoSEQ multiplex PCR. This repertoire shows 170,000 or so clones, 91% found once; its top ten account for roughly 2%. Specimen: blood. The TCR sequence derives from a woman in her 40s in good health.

The CDR3 nucleotides are TGTGCCAGTATGGGACAGGGGGCCAAAAACATTCAGTACTTC. It specifies CASMGQGAKNIQYF. The rearrangement joins TRBV19 to TRBJ2-4, with TRBD1 identical over 10 bases. CDR1 is LNHDA and CDR2 is SQIVND in the germline V gene (reference sequence). V dropped 7 bases and J dropped 1; count of bases not matched to a gene: 1. This CDR3 is 14 amino acids long.